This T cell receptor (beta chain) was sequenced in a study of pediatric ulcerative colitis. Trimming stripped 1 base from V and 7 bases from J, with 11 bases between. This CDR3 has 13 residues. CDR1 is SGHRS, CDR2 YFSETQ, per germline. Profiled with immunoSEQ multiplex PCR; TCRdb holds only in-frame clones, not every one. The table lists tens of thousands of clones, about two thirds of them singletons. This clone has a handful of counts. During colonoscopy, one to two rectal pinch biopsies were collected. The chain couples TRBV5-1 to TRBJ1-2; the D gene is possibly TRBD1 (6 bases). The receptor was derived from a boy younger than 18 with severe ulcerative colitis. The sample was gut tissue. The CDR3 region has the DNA TGCGCCAGCAGCTTGCAACAGGGACGTGGCTACACCTTC. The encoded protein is CASSLQQGRGYTF.